This T cell receptor beta chain appears in the sequencing data of a study of Graves' ophthalmopathy and Graves' hyperthyroidism. TCR beta CDR3 regions were amplified from RNA transcripts. First-round RT-PCR relied on HTBI primers, and a second-round multiplex PCR came next. TCRdb re-derived calls from the multiplex PCR reads in MiXCR, one entry per CDR3 protein. Here the sample spans hundreds of thousands of distinct CDR3 sequences, more than 40% being singletons. With a duration under 3 months, ophthalmopathy in the donors showed moderate-to-severe activity, CAS ≥3 and NOSPECS ≥4. The PBMCs had their origin in 7.5 to 10 ml of fresh peripheral blood. V dropped 1 base and J dropped 10 bases, with 11 bases sitting between them. Germline CDR1 SEHNR, CDR2 FQNEAQ (reference sequence). The CDR3 contains 12 residues. The study, taken as a whole, reports: Blood also carried most expanded thyroid clonotypes exceeding 0.001 frequency. Ophthalmopathy was separated from stable hyperthyroidism by a 13-signature model with approximately 90% sensitivity and 65% to 82% specificity.

Details on this clonotype: Antigen unknown.

J is TRBJ2-7 and V is TRBV7-9; D is unresolved. The sequenced sample was peripheral blood. This TCR was sampled from an adult man with Graves' ophthalmopathy. CDR3: CASSLGREPQYF. The CDR3 DNA sequence: TGTGCCAGCAGCTTAGGTCGTGAGCCCCAGTACTTC.